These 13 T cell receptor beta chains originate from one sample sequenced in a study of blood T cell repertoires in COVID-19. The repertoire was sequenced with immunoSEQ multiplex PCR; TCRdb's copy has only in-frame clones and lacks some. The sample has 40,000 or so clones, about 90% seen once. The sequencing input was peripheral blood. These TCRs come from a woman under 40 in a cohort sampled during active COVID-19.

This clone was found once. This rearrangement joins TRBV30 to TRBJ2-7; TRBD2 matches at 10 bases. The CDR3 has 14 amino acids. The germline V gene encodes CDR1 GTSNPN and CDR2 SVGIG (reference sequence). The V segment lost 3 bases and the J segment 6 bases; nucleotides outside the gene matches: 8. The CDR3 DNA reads TGTGCCTGGAGCGTTCTAGCGGGAGTTAGCGAGCAGTACTTC. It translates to CAWSVLAGVSEQYF.

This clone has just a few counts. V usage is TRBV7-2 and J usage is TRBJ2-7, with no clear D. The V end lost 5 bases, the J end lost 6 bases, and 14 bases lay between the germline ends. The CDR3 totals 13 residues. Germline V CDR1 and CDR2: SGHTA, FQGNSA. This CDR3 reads CASSPPQAREQYF. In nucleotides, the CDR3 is TGTGCCAGCAGCCCCCCGCAAGCTCGCGAGCAGTACTTC.

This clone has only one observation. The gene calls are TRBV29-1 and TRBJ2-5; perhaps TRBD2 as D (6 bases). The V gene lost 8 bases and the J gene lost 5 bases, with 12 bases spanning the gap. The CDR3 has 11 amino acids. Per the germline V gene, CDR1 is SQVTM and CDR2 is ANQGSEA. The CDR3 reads CSPLRGETQYF. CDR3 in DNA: TGCAGCCCTCTCCGGGGGGAGACCCAGTACTTC.

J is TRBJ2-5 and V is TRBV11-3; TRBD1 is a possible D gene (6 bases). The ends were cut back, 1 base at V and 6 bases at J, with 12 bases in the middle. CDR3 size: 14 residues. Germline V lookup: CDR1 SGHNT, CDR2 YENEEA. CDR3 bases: TGTGCCAGCAGCTTAGCTGGGGGCCCGAAGACCCAGTACTTC. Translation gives CASSLAGGPKTQYF.

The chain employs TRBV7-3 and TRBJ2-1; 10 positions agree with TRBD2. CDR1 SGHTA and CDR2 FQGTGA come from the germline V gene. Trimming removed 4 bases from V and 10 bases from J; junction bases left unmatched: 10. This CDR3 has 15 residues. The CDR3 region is CASSSTPLAGVEQFF. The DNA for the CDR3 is TGTGCCAGCAGCTCTACCCCCCTAGCGGGAGTGGAGCAGTTCTTC.

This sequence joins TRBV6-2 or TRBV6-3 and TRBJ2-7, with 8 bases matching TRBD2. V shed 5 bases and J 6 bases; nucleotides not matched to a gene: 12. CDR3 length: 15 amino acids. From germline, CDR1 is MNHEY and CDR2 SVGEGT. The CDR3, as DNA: TGTGCCAGCAGTATCGGGGGAGCGGGAGTTGGCGAGCAGTACTTC. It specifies CASSIGGAGVGEQYF.

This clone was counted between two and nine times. The CDR3 reads CASSLARTGGMNTEAFF. CDR3 DNA: TGCGCCAGCAGCTTGGCCCGGACAGGAGGTATGAACACTGAAGCTTTCTTT. The rearrangement joins TRBV5-1 to TRBJ1-1, with 7 bases aligning to TRBD1. The CDR3 extends over 17 amino acids. Germline CDR1 SGHRS, CDR2 YFSETQ. The trim removed 0 bases at V and 0 bases at J, leaving 8 bases unmatched.

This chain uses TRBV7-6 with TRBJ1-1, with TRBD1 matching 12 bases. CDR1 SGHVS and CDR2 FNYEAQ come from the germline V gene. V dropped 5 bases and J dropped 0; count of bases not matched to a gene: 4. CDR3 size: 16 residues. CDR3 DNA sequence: TGTGCCAGCAGCATCGGGACAGGGGGCATGAACACTGAAGCTTTCTTT. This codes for CASSIGTGGMNTEAFF.

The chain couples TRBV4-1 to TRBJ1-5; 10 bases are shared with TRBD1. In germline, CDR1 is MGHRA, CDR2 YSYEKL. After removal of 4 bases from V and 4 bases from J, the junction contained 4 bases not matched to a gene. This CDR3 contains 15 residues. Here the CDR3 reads CASSLSGQGNQPQHF. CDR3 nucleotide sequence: TGCGCCAGCAGCCTATCGGGACAGGGGAATCAGCCCCAGCATTTT.

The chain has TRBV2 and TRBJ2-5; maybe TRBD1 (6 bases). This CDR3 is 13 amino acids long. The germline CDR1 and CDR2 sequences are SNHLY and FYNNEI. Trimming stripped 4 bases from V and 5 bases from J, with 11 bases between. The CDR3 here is CASSGGGTETQYF. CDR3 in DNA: TGTGCCAGCAGTGGTGGGGGCACGGAGACCCAGTACTTC.

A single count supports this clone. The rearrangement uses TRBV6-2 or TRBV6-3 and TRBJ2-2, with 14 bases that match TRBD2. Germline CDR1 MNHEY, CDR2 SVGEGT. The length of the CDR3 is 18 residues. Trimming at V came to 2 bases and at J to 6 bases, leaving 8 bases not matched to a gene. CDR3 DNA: TGTGCCAGCAGTTACCGCGTAGGACTAGCGGGAGGTTCCGGGGAGCTGTTTTTT. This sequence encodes CASSYRVGLAGGSGELFF.

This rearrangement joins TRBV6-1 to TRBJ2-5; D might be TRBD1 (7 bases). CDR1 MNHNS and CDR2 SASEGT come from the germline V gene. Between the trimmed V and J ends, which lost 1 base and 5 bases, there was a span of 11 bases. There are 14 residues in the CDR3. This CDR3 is CASSEGRGRETQYF. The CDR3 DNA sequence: TGTGCCAGCAGTGAAGGCAGGGGGAGGGAGACCCAGTACTTC.

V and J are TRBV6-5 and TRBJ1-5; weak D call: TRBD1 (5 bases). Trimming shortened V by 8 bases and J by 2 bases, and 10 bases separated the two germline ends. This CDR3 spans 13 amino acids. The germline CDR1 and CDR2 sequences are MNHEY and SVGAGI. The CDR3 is CASGGDRNQPQHF. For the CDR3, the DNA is TGTGCCAGCGGCGGGGACCGCAATCAGCCCCAGCATTTT.